This section outlines one T cell receptor (beta chain) sequence together with its context. The specificity of this receptor is unknown. Base qualities are not recorded, but no much larger clone differs from it by a single base. Collaborating institutions collected whole blood in K2EDTA tubes following their own protocols. Collaborator samples were shipped for TCRbeta analysis as frozen whole blood, isolated PBMCs, or DNA extracted from either sample type. The sample is drawn from a study of blood T cell repertoires in COVID-19 (dated by TCRdb to 2019 to 2021). In terms of the full investigation: The collaborator samples originated in the United States, Italy and Spain and spanned the acute and convalescent phases of COVID-19. The prospective study material was composed of cDNA or gDNA derived from T cells, B-cell-depleted T cells, or PBMCs. Deeply sampled blood TCRbeta repertoires from subjects exposed to, actively infected with, or recovered from COVID-19 were included in the dataset. The repertoires were made available in a free public database intended to serve as a resource for research on the immune response to SARS-CoV-2. Samples came from the ongoing ImmuneRACE study (first 160 participants) plus 1,254 subjects from 6 global collaborators. A de-identified subject ID, COVID-19 status, age in years and sex were almost always included in the sample metadata. Where HLA class I and class II types were available, the types were taken from metadata supplied by the sample provider, not from assay-based typing.

Here is what the overall study found, with its caveats: The amount of clinical and demographic metadata varied by source and participant and was provided uncurated.

Including cysteine and phenylalanine, the CDR3 has 15 amino acids. Left in the record is the CDR3 DNA by itself, 45 bases read in frame from the first base. The germline V gene (reference sequence) supplies CDR1 LGHDT and CDR2 YNNKEL. V loses 4 bases at its end and J loses 8 bases; junction bases beyond the gene matches: 8. TCRbeta CDR3 regions were amplified from genomic DNA by means of the immunoSEQ Assay, a bias-controlled multiplex PCR. Concerning the study's data processing: Nucleated cell counts per sample were estimated from amplification of reference gene primers within the assay. To quantify the absolute abundance of each unique TCRbeta CDR3 rearrangement, sequence reads were collapsed and filtered. For each sample, productive Simpson clonality was calculated by taking the square root of Simpson's diversity index across productive rearrangements. TCRdb re-hosts the immuneACCESS table, in-frame sequences only. Its copies lack some clones; in the studies checked, an unresolved V gene accounts for under half of them, and the cause for the rest is not known. That table gives V, J and clone size, and the DNA gave D and trimming. The sample includes some 180,000 clones, with around 85% observed a single time. Jointly, the top ten make up approximately 8% of the sample.

This TCR was sampled from a woman aged 55-70 years with acute or convalescent COVID-19. Sequenced material: peripheral blood. Recombination connected TRBV3-1 (or the pseudogene TRBV3-2) to TRBJ2-7; TRBD2 lines up with 13 middle nucleotides. The nucleotides read TGTGCCAGCAGCCCTCGGACTAGCGGGAGCGGCAAGCAGTACTTC. This encodes CASSPRTSGSGKQYF.